This TCR beta chain was identified in a study of T cell responses to AZD1222 COVID-19 vaccine. Study in general: Whether given at about 4 or about 12 weeks, second doses were pooled. Findings of the study overall: White British donors predominated, females outnumbered males, and clonal diversity was possibly underestimated.

On this clone itself: What it recognizes is unknown.

Germline values: CDR1 MDHEN, CDR2 SYDVKM. The CDR3 totals 17 residues. V shed 3 bases, J shed 8 bases, and the junction held 15 bases outside the gene matches. Assay: immunoSEQ multiplex PCR; the TCRdb copy retains only in-frame clones and omits some. The sample has tens of thousands of clones; around nine tenths are singletons. The TCR was taken from an adult in good health. This sequence joins TRBV28 and TRBJ1-4; 7 bases line up with TRBD1. Source: peripheral blood, taken on day 0 of AZD1222 vaccination. CDR3 region: CASSLGVMKGAEEKLFF. The CDR3 coding sequence is TGTGCCAGCAGTTTGGGTGTTATGAAGGGGGCCGAGGAAAAACTGTTTTTT. Drawing the rest from reference TRBV28 and TRBJ1-4, the complete variable domain is DVKVTQSSRYLVKRTGEKVFLECVQDMDHENMFWYRQDPGLGLRLIYFSYDVKMKEKGDIPEGYSVSREKKERFSLILESASTNQTSMYLCASSLGVMKGAEEKLFFGSGTQLSVL.